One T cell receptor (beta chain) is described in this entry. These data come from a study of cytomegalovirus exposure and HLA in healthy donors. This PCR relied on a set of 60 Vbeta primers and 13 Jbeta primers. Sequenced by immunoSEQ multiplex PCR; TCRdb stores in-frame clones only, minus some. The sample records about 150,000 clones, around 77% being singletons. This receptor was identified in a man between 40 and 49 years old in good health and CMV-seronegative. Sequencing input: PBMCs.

CDR3 DNA: TGTGCCACCAGCAGCTTACTAGGTTCGGCCGACAATGAGCAGTTCTTC. Its protein product is CATSSLLGSADNEQFF. J is TRBJ2-1 and V is TRBV15; possible D gene TRBD2, 5 bases. V was cut by 3 bases and J by 5 bases, with 17 bases left in between. The germline V gene has CDR1 LNHNV and CDR2 YYDKDF (reference sequence). The CDR3 has 16 amino acids. The variable domain in full, completed from reference TRBV15 and TRBJ2-1, reads DAMVIQNPRYQVTQFGKPVTLSCSQTLNHNVMYWYQQKSSQAPKLLFHYYDKDFNNEADTPDNFQSRRPNTSFCFLDIRSPGLGDTAMYLCATSSLLGSADNEQFFGPGTRLTVL.